This T cell receptor (beta chain) comes out of a study of T cell responses to AZD1222 COVID-19 vaccine. Study outcomes and limitations: Variant regions that are unmutated are reportedly the target of nearly half of spike-specific TCRs.

Measured with immunoSEQ multiplex PCR; TCRdb has only the in-frame clones, and not every one. Found here are 200,000 to 250,000 clones, 85% to 95% of them singletons; the top ten hold 0.9% to 1.1%. As for this clone: The antigen remains unidentified.

Germline trimming cut 2 bases from V and 2 bases from J; bases unmatched to any gene: 8. The CDR3 runs 16 residues. CDR1 is LGHDT and CDR2 is YNNKEL in the germline V gene (reference sequence). The sample consisted of peripheral blood, taken on day 0 of MenACWY control vaccination. This receptor was obtained from an adult in good health. The chain joins TRBV3-1 (or the pseudogene TRBV3-2) to TRBJ2-7; 8 bases agree with TRBD1. CDR3 nucleotides: TGTGCCAGCAGCCAACAGGGGGCAATCCCTACCTACGAGCAGTACTTC. Its protein is CASSQQGAIPTYEQYF.